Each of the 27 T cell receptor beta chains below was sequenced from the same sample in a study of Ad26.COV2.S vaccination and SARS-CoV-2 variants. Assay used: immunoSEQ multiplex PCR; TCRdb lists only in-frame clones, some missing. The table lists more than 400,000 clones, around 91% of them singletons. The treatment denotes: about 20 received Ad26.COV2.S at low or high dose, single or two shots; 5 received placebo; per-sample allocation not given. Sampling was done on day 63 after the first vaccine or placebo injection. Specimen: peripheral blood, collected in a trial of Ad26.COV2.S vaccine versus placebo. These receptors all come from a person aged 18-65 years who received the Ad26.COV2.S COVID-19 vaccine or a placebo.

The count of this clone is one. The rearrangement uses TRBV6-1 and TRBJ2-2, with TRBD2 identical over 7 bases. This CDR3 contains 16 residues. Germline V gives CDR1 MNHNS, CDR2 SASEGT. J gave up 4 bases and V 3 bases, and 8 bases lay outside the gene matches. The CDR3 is CASSDPTSSGTGELFF. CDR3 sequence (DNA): TGTGCCAGCAGTGATCCGACTAGCAGTGGCACCGGGGAGCTGTTTTTT.

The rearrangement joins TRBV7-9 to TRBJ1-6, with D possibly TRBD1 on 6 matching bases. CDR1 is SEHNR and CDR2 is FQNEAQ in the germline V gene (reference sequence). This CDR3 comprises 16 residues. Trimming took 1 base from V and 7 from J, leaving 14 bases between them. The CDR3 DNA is TGTGCCAGCAGCTTAGGGGGGCAACCCCGGAATTCACCCCTCCACTTT. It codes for CASSLGGQPRNSPLHF. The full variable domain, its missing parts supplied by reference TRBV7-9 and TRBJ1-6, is DTGVSQNPRHKITKRGQNVTFRCDPISEHNRLYWYRQTLGQGPEFLTYFQNEAQLEKSRLLSDRFSAERPKGSFSTLEIQRTEQGDSAMYLCASSLGGQPRNSPLHFGNGTRLTVT.

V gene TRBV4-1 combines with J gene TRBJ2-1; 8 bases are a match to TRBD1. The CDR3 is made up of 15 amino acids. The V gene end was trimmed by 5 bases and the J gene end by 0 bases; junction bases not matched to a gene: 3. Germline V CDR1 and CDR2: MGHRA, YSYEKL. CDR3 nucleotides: TGCGCCAGCAGCGCGGACAGGGACTCCTACAATGAGCAGTTCTTC. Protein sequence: CASSADRDSYNEQFF.

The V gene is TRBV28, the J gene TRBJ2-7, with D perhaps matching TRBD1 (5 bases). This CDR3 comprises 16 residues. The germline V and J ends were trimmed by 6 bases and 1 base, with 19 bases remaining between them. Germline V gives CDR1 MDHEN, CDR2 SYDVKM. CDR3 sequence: CASSHPRQRGSYEQYF. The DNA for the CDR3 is TGTGCCAGCAGCCACCCCAGGCAAAGGGGATCCTACGAGCAGTACTTC.

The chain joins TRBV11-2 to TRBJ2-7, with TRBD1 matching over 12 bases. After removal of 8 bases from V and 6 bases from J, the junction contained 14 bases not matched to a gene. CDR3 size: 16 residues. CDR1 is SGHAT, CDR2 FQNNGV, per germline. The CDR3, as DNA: TGTGCCAGCGTACCCGCAAAGGGGGGACAGGGGGCCGAGCAGTACTTC. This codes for CASVPAKGGQGAEQYF.

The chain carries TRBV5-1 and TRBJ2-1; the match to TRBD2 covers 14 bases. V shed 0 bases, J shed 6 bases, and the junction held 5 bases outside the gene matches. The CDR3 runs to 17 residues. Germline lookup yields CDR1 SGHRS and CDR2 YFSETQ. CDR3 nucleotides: TGCGCCAGCAGCTTGGAACCGACTAGCGGGAGGGGCAATGAGCAGTTCTTC. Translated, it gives CASSLEPTSGRGNEQFF.

In DNA form, the CDR3 reads TGTGCCAGTGTCCCCGGAGCTAGCGGGAGCAGGATGACAGATGAGCAGTTCTTC. This gives the protein CASVPGASGSRMTDEQFF. V gene TRBV19 combines with J gene TRBJ2-1, with 10 bases matching TRBD2. Trimming at V came to 8 bases and at J to 8 bases, leaving 21 bases not matched to a gene. The germline V gene encodes CDR1 LNHDA and CDR2 SQIVND (reference sequence). The CDR3 is 18 residues long.

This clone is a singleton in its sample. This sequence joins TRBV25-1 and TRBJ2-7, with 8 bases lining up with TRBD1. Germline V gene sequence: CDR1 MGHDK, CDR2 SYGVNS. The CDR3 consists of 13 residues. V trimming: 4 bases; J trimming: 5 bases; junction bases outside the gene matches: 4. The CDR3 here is CASSGDRSNEQYF. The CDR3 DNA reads TGTGCCAGCAGTGGGGACAGGAGCAACGAGCAGTACTTC.

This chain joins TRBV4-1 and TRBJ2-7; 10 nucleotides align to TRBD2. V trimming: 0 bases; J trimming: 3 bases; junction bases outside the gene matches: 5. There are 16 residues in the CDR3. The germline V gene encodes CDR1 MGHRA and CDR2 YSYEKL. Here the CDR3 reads CASSQDAAGGGYEQYF. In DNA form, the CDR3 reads TGCGCCAGCAGCCAAGATGCAGCGGGAGGGGGCTACGAGCAGTACTTC.

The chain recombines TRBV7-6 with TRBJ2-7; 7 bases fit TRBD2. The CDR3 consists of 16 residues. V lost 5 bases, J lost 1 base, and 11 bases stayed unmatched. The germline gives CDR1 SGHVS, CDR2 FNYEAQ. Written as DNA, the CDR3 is TGTGCCAGCAGCCCCCTCAGCGGGGCCACGTCCTACGAGCAGTACTTC. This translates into CASSPLSGATSYEQYF.

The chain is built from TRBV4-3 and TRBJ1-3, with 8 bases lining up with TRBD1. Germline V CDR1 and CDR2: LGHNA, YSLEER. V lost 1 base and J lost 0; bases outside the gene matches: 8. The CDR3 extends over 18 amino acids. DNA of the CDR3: TGCGCCAGCAGCCAAGGCCTAGGACAGGGTGGCTCTGGAAACACCATATATTTT. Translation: CASSQGLGQGGSGNTIYF.

CDR3 DNA sequence: TGCGCCAGCAGGTTTCCAACTAATGAAAAACTGTTTTTT. It encodes CASRFPTNEKLFF. The rearrangement uses TRBV5-1 and TRBJ1-4; D not certain. Germline V gene data show CDR1 as SGHRS and CDR2 as YFSETQ. Trimming took 5 bases from V and 0 from J, leaving 5 bases between them. This CDR3 contains 13 residues. The variable domain in full, completed from reference TRBV5-1 and TRBJ1-4, reads KAGVTQTPRYLIKTRGQQVTLSCSPISGHRSVSWYQQTPGQGLQFLFEYFSETQRNKGNFPGRFSGRQFSNSRSEMNVSTLELGDSALYLCASRFPTNEKLFFGSGTQLSVL.

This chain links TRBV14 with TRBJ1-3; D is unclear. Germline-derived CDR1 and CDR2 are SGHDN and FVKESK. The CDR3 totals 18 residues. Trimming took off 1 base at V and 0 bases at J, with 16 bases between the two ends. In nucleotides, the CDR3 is TGTGCCAGCAGCCAAGGCCCAGCACAGAGCTACTCTGGAAACACCATATATTTT. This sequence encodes CASSQGPAQSYSGNTIYF.

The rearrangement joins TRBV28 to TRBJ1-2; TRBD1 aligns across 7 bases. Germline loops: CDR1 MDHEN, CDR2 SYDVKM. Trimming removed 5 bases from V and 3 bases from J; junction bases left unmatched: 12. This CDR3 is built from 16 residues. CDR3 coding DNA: TGTGCCAGCAGTCGCCCGGCGCAGGGGGATCACTATGGCTACACCTTC. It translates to CASSRPAQGDHYGYTF.

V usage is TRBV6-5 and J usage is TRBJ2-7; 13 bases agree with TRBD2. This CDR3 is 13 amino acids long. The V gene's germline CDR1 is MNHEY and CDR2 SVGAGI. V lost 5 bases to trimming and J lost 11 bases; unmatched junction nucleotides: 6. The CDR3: CASSPGLAGDKYF. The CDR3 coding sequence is TGTGCCAGCAGTCCAGGACTAGCGGGAGATAAGTACTTC.

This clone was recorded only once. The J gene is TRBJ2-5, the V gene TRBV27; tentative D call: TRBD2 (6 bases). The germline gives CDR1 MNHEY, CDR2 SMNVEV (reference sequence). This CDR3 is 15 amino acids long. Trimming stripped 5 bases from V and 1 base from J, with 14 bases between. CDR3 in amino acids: CASSAAGLLQETQYF. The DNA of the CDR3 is TGTGCCAGCAGTGCGGCGGGACTTCTCCAAGAGACCCAGTACTTC.

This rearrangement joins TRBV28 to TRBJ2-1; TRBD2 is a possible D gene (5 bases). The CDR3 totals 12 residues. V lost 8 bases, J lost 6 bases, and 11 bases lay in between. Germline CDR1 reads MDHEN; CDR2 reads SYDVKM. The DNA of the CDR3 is TGTGCCAGCCTAGCAGATGTCAATGAGCAGTTCTTC. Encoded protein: CASLADVNEQFF.

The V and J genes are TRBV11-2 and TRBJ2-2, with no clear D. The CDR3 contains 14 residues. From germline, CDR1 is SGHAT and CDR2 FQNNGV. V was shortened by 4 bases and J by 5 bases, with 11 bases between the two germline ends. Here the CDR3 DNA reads TGTGCCAGCAGCTCTTTAGGAAGGACCGGGGAGCTGTTTTTT. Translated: CASSSLGRTGELFF.

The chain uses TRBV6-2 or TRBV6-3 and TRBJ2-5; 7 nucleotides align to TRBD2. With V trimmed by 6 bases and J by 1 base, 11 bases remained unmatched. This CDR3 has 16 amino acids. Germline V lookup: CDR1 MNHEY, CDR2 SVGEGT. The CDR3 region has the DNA TGTGCCAGCAGCCCCGCCAGGCCGGGGGGCCAAGAGACCCAGTACTTC. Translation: CASSPARPGGQETQYF.

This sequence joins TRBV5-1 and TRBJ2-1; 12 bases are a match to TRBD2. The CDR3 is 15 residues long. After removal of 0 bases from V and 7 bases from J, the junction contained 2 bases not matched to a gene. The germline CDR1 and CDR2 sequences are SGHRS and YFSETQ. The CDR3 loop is CASSLEGTSGNEQFF. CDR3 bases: TGCGCCAGCAGCTTGGAAGGGACTAGCGGGAATGAGCAGTTCTTC. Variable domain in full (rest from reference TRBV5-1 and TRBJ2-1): KAGVTQTPRYLIKTRGQQVTLSCSPISGHRSVSWYQQTPGQGLQFLFEYFSETQRNKGNFPGRFSGRQFSNSRSEMNVSTLELGDSALYLCASSLEGTSGNEQFFGPGTRLTVL.

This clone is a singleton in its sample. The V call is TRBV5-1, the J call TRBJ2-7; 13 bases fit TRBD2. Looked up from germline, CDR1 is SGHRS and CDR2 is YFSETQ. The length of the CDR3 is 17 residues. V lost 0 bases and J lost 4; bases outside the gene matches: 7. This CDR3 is CASSLDDGLAGVYEQYF. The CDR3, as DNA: TGCGCCAGCAGCTTGGATGATGGACTAGCGGGAGTGTACGAGCAGTACTTC. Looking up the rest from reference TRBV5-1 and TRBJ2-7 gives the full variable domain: KAGVTQTPRYLIKTRGQQVTLSCSPISGHRSVSWYQQTPGQGLQFLFEYFSETQRNKGNFPGRFSGRQFSNSRSEMNVSTLELGDSALYLCASSLDDGLAGVYEQYFGPGTRLTVT.

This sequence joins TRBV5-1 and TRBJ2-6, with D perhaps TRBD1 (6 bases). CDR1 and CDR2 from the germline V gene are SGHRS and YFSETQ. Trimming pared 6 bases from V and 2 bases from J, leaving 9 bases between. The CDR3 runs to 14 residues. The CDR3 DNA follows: TGCGCCAGCACCACAGGGACTGGGGCCAACGTCCTGACTTTC. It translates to CASTTGTGANVLTF.

CDR3 sequence reads: CASTAGTGSTDTQYF. DNA for the CDR3: TGTGCCAGCACTGCCGGGACAGGCAGCACAGATACGCAGTATTTT. The chain uses TRBV2 and TRBJ2-3; 8 bases line up with TRBD1. There are 15 residues in the CDR3. The germline V gene encodes CDR1 SNHLY and CDR2 FYNNEI. The V and J ends lost 7 bases and 0 bases, in that order; junction bases with no gene match: 6.

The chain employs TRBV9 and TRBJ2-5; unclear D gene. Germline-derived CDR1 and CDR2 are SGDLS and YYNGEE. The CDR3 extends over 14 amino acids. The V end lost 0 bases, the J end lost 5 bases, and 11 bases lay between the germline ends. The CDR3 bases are TGTGCCAGCAGCGTAGTGAAGGTTGAGGAGACCCAGTACTTC. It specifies CASSVVKVEETQYF.

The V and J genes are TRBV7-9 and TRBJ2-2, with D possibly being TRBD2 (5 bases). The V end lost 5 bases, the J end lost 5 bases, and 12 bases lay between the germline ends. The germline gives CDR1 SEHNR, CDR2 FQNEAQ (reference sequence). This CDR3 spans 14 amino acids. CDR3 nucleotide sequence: TGTGCCAGCAGCCCCAGACGACTAACCGGGGAGCTGTTTTTT. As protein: CASSPRRLTGELFF.

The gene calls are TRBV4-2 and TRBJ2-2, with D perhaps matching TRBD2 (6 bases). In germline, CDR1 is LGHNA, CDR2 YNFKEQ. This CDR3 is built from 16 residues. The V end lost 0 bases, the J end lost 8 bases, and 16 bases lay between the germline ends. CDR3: CASSQDWRGGKGELFF. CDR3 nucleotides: TGTGCCAGCAGCCAAGATTGGCGGGGTGGGAAAGGGGAGCTGTTTTTT.

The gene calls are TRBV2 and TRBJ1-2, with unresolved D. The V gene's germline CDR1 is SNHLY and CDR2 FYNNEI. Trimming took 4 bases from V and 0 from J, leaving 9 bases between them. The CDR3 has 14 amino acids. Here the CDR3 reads CASSGGRANYGYTF. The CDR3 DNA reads TGTGCCAGCAGTGGCGGGCGGGCTAACTATGGCTACACCTTC.